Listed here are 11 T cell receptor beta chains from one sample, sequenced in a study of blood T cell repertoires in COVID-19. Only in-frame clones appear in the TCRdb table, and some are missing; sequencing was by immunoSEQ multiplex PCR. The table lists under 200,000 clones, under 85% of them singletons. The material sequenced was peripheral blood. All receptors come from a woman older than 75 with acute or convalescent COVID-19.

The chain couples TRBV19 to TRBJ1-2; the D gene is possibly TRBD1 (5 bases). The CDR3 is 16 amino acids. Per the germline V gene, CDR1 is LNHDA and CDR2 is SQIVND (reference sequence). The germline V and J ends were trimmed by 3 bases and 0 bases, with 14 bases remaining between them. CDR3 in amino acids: CASSIRATEANYGYTF. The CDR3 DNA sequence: TGTGCCAGTAGTATCCGGGCGACAGAAGCTAACTATGGCTACACCTTC.

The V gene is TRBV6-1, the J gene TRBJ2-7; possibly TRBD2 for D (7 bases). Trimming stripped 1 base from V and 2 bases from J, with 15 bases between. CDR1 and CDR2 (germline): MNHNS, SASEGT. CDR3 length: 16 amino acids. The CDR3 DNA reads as TGTGCCAGCAGTGAAGACGGGGGGCGTAGCGCCTACGAGCAGTACTTC. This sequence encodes CASSEDGGRSAYEQYF.

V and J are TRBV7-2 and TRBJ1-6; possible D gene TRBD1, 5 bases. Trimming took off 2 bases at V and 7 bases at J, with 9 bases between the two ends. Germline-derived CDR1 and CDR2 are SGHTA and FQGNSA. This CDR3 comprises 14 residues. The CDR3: CASSLQQENSPLHF. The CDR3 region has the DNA TGTGCCAGCAGCTTACAACAGGAAAATTCACCCCTCCACTTT.

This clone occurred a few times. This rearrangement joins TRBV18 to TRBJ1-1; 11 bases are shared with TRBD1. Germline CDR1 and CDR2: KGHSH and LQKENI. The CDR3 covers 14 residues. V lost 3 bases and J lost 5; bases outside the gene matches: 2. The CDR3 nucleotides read TGTGCCAGCTCACCGGGACAGGGGGAAACTGAAGCTTTCTTT. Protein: CASSPGQGETEAFF.

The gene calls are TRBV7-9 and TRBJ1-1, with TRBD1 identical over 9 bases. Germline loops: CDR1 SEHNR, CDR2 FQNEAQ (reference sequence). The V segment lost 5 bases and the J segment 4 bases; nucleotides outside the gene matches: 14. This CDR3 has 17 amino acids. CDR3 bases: TGTGCCAGCAGCGCTCTAGGACAGGGGAGGCCGGGCACTGAAGCTTTCTTT. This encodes CASSALGQGRPGTEAFF.

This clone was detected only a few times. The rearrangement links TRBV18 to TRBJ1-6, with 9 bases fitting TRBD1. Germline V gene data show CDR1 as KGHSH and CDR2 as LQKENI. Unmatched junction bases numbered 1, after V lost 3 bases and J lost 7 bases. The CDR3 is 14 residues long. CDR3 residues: CASSPGTGNSPLHF. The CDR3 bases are TGTGCCAGCTCACCGGGGACAGGGAATTCACCCCTCCACTTT.

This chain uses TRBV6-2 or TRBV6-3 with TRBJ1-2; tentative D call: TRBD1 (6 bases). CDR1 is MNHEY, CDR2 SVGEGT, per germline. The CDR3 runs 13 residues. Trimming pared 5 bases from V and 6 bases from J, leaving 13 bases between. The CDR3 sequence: CASSRNDRHGYTF. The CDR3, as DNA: TGTGCCAGCAGTCGGAACGACAGGCATGGCTACACCTTC.

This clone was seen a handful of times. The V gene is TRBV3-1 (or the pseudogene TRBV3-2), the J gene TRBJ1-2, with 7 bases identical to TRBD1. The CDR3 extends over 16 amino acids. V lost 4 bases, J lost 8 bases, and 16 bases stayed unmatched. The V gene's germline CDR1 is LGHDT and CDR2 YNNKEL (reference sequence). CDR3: CASSRAQGPSLRGYTF. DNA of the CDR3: TGTGCCAGCAGCCGGGCACAGGGGCCCTCCCTGAGGGGCTACACCTTC.

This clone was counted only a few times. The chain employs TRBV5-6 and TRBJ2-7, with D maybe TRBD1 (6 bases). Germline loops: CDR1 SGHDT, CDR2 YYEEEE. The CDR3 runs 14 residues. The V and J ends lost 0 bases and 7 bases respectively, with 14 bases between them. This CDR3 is CASSLASQGSEQYF. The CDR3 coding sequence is TGTGCCAGCAGCTTGGCTTCACAGGGAAGTGAGCAGTACTTC.

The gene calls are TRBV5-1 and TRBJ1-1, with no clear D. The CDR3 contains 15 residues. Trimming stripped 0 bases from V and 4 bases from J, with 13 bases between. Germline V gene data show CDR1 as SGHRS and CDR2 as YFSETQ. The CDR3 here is CASSLVVGLGTEAFF. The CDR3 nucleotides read TGCGCCAGCAGCTTGGTGGTGGGCTTGGGCACTGAAGCTTTCTTT. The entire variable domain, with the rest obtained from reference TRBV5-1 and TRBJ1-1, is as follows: KAGVTQTPRYLIKTRGQQVTLSCSPISGHRSVSWYQQTPGQGLQFLFEYFSETQRNKGNFPGRFSGRQFSNSRSEMNVSTLELGDSALYLCASSLVVGLGTEAFFGQGTRLTVV.

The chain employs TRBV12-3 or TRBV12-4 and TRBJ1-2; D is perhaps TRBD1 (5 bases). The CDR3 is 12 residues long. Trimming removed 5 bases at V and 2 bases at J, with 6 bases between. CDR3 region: CASSGANYGYTF. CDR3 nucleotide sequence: TGTGCCAGCAGTGGGGCCAACTATGGCTACACCTTC.